This T cell receptor (beta chain) came from a study of blood T cells in healthy people across ages. The CDR3 spans 14 residues. Germline-derived CDR1 and CDR2 are SEHNR and FQNEAQ (reference sequence). With a J-beta primer mix and a sample-barcoded 5' primer, a second PCR ran about 7 to 12 cycles. Each CDR3 protein is one row after TCRdb ran MiXCR on the 5' RACE reads. Of some 760,000 distinct CDR3 sequences in the sample, more than 20% are singletons; the top ten hold under 4.5%. The total RNA that was extracted per sample amounted to at least 5.5 micrograms. The same sample was also studied in work on T cells of mothers and their children. That paper adds: Donors comprised three healthy Caucasian mothers plus their six children. Each child contributed around 3 million TCR beta CDR3 reads, while each mother contributed over 9.5 million.

What was sequenced was blood. The sequence was collected from a boy aged 5 to 17 in good health. The chain is built from TRBV7-9 and TRBJ2-5, with a weak D call TRBD1 (6 bases). The J call may be wrong; the DNA end is better matched by TRBJ2-7. CDR3: CASSLAVQGYEQYF. DNA for the CDR3: TGTGCCAGCAGCTTAGCGGTACAGGGCTACGAGCAGTACTTC.